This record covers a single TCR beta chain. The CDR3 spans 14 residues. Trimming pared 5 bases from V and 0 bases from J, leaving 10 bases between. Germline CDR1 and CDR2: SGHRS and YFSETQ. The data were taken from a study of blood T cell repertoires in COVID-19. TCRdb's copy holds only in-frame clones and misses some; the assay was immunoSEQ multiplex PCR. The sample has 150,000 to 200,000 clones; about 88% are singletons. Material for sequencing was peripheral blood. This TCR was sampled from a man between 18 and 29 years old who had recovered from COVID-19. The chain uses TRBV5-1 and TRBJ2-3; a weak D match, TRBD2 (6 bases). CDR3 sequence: CASRVRGSTDTQYF. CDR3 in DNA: TGCGCCAGCAGGGTTCGGGGGAGCACAGATACGCAGTATTTT.